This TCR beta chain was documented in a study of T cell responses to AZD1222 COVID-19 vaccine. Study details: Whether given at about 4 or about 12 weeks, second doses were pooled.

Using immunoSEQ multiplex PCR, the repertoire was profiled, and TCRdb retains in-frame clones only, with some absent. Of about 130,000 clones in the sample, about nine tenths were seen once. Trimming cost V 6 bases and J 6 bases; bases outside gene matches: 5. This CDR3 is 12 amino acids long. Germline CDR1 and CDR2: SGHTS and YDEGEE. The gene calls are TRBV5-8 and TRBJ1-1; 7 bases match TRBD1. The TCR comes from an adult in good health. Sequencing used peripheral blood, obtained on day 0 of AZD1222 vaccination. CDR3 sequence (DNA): TGTGCCAGCACCCGACAGGGCGCTGAAGCTTTCTTT. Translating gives CASTRQGAEAFF.